This T cell receptor beta chain was found in a study of shared clonotypes between healthy human individuals. About the research overall: The donors, two women and a few men, were aged 18 to 49. General study findings and limits: The generation probabilities recorded for non-shared clonotypes fell below those of clonotypes shared by all four donors. With a handful of donors compared, approximately 5% of naive CD4 clonotypes were shared.

Profiling relied on immunoSEQ multiplex PCR, and the TCRdb table lists in-frame clones only, not all of them. The sample has about 800,000 clones; about 97% are singletons. This clone has just one count. The antigen remains undetermined. Terminally differentiated effector memory CD45RA+ cells were left out of the naive CD8 fraction, which was CD45RO-negative and positively selected for CCR7. Free of recent acute infections or vaccinations, the donors were healthy HIV-negative adults. V shed 5 bases and J 8 bases; nucleotides not matched to a gene: 8. Germline V gives CDR1 SGHVS, CDR2 FQNEAQ. The CDR3 has 13 amino acids.

The chain combines TRBV7-8 with TRBJ1-2; 7 nucleotides agree with TRBD1. Sequencing was carried out using naive CD8+ T cells sorted from blood. This sequence was found in a man between 25 and 39 years old in good health. CDR3: CASSATGGGGYTF. CDR3 nucleotide sequence: TGTGCCAGCAGCGCAACAGGAGGGGGCGGCTACACCTTC.